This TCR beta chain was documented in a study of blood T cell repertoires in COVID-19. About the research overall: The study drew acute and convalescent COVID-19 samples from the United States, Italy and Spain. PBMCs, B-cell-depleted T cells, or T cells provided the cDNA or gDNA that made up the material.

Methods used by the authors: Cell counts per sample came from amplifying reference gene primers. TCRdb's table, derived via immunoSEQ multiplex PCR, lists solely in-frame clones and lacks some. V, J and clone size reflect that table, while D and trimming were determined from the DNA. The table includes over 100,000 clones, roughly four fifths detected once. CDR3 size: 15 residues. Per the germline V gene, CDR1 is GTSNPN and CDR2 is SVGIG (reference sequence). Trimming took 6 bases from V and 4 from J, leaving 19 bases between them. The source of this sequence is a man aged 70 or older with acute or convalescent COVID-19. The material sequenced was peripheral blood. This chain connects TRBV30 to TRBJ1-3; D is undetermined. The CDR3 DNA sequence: TGTGCCTGCATACCGGGATCCACGGTAGGAAACACCATATATTTT. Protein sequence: CACIPGSTVGNTIYF.